This paragraph reports one TCR beta chain. This entry belongs to a study of shared T cell receptors in the human thymus. CDR3 length equals 14 residues. V was cut by 2 bases and J by 5 bases, with 13 bases left in between. Germline V lookup: CDR1 GTSNPN, CDR2 SVGIG (reference sequence). This table comes from immunoSEQ multiplex PCR, and its TCRdb copy is limited to in-frame clones, with some not included. The sample has over 650,000 clones; approximately 89% are singletons. The data were also submitted as part of a second study, on human thymus T cells. That study adds: Thymus specimens were resections from corrective heart surgery. Among thymic and blood repertoires, usage of V and J genes appeared biased. Thymic TCR repertoires of unrelated people reportedly overlapped highly.

The sequenced material came from thymocytes. This chain uses TRBV30 with TRBJ1-5; TRBD1 might be the D (6 bases). The origin of this receptor is a boy in the first two years of life with a congenital heart defect. The CDR3 is CAWSYREEDQPQHF. The CDR3 coding sequence is TGTGCCTGGAGTTACAGGGAAGAAGATCAGCCCCAGCATTTT.